Each of the 14 T cell receptor beta chains below was sequenced from the same sample in a study of shared T cell receptors in the human thymus. Using immunoSEQ multiplex PCR, the repertoire was profiled, and TCRdb retains in-frame clones only, with some absent. The data contain about 660,000 clones, roughly 90% of them singletons. A further study also used this sample, focusing on human thymus T cells.

The sequencing input was thymocytes. These TCRs come from a boy younger than two with a congenital heart defect.

The genes are TRBV6-5 and TRBJ2-5; tentatively, D is TRBD2 (5 bases). V lost 0 bases, J lost 3 bases, and 8 bases lay in between. This CDR3 comprises 14 residues. Germline V lookup: CDR1 MNHEY, CDR2 SVGAGI. This CDR3 reads CASSYSPGEETQYF. CDR3 nucleotides: TGTGCCAGCAGTTACTCCCCCGGGGAAGAGACCCAGTACTTC.

The table lists this clone with a count of one. This sequence joins TRBV7-3 and TRBJ2-3; 8 bases line up with TRBD2. The length of the CDR3 is 16 residues. The germline gives CDR1 SGHTA, CDR2 FQGTGA. Unmatched junction bases numbered 6, after V lost 2 bases and J lost 2 bases. The CDR3 DNA reads as TGTGCCAGCAGCTTAGCGCTAGCGGGCCCCACAGATACGCAGTATTTT. Its protein is CASSLALAGPTDTQYF.

The chain recombines TRBV27 with TRBJ1-3; the D gene is possibly TRBD1 (6 bases). Germline CDR1 reads MNHEY; CDR2 reads SMNVEV (reference sequence). V lost 5 bases, J lost 7 bases, and 21 bases lay in between. The CDR3 sequence is 16 residues long. The CDR3 region is CASSTTGTPLGNTIYF. The CDR3 nucleotides read TGTGCCAGCAGTACCACCGGGACACCCCTTGGGAACACCATATATTTT.

J is TRBJ1-1 and V is TRBV25-1, with a tentative D call TRBD1 (5 bases). V was pared by 7 bases and J by 0 bases, with 15 bases between. From germline, CDR1 is MGHDK and CDR2 SYGVNS. The CDR3 length is 15 residues. The CDR3 DNA reads as TGTGCCAGCATCCCCCCGACGGACATGAACACTGAAGCTTTCTTT. Translation gives CASIPPTDMNTEAFF.

The V and J genes are TRBV5-8 and TRBJ1-5; 9 bases are shared with TRBD1. Per the germline V gene, CDR1 is SGHTS and CDR2 is YDEGEE. The ends lost 4 bases at V and 3 bases at J; junction bases unmatched: 8. This CDR3 is built from 16 residues. CDR3 protein: CASSTAGTGYNQPQHF. The CDR3 DNA follows: TGTGCCAGCAGCACCGCCGGGACAGGGTACAATCAGCCCCAGCATTTT.

This clone has a handful of counts. The chain couples TRBV7-8 to TRBJ2-1; 8 bases align to TRBD1. The germline V gene has CDR1 SGHVS and CDR2 FQNEAQ. Trimming removed 1 base from V and 5 bases from J; junction bases left unmatched: 16. CDR3 length: 19 amino acids. The chain's CDR3 is CASSLDRQGPQGPHNEQFF. In DNA, the CDR3 is TGTGCCAGCAGCTTAGATCGACAGGGGCCCCAGGGACCCCACAATGAGCAGTTCTTC. Filled out from reference TRBV7-8 and TRBJ2-1, the complete variable domain reads GAGVSQSPRYKVAKRGQDVALRCDPISGHVSLFWYQQALGQGPEFLTYFQNEAQLDKSGLPSDRFFAERPEGSVSTLKIQRTQQEDSAVYLCASSLDRQGPQGPHNEQFFGPGTRLTVL.

In its sample, this clone was seen once. J is TRBJ2-3 and V is TRBV5-6, with 7 nucleotides matching TRBD2. Germline lookup yields CDR1 SGHDT and CDR2 YYEEEE. The CDR3 extends over 17 amino acids. V lost 4 bases and J lost 2; bases outside the gene matches: 13. For the CDR3, the DNA is TGTGCCAGCAGCCCGGCCGAGGGGAGGGCAGACACAGATACGCAGTATTTT. Its translation: CASSPAEGRADTDTQYF.

The V call is TRBV11-3, the J call TRBJ2-2; maybe TRBD2 (5 bases). This CDR3 is built from 17 residues. The V gene lost 5 bases and the J gene lost 3 bases, with 19 bases spanning the gap. Germline lookup yields CDR1 SGHNT and CDR2 YENEEA. CDR3: CASSQTGLPPDTGELFF. The CDR3 nucleotides read TGTGCCAGCAGCCAAACCGGACTTCCGCCCGACACCGGGGAGCTGTTTTTT.

This clone was seen more than once but under ten times. J is TRBJ2-7 and V is TRBV28, with 11 bases lining up with TRBD2. Per the germline V gene, CDR1 is MDHEN and CDR2 is SYDVKM. V lost 6 bases, J lost 7 bases, and 14 bases stayed unmatched. This CDR3 region has 16 residues. The CDR3 reads CASSHQASGRRGEQYF. CDR3 nucleotide sequence: TGTGCCAGCAGCCATCAAGCTAGCGGGAGGCGAGGGGAGCAGTACTTC.

J is TRBJ2-5 and V is TRBV18, with a tentative D call TRBD2 (6 bases). The germline V gene has CDR1 KGHSH and CDR2 LQKENI. This CDR3 spans 14 amino acids. Between the trimmed V and J ends, which lost 6 bases and 3 bases, there was a span of 14 bases. This chain's CDR3 is CASSPTEGKETQYF. CDR3 bases: TGTGCCAGCTCCCCCACGGAGGGGAAAGAGACCCAGTACTTC.

This clone was recorded a few times. The chain combines TRBV4-2 with TRBJ2-6, with 7 bases that match TRBD1. J gave up 0 bases and V 4 bases, and 6 bases lay outside the gene matches. The CDR3 extends over 17 amino acids. In germline, CDR1 is LGHNA, CDR2 YNFKEQ. CDR3 coding DNA: TGTGCCAGCAGCCCTCGGACAGGAGTCTCTGGGGCCAACGTCCTGACTTTC. Residues: CASSPRTGVSGANVLTF.

The CDR3 nucleotides are TGTGCCTGGAGTATGCCACCAGGCACAGATACGCAGTATTTT. Amino acid sequence: CAWSMPPGTDTQYF. The chain is built from TRBV30 and TRBJ2-3; no clear D. The V end lost 2 bases, the J end lost 1 base, and 10 bases lay between the germline ends. CDR1 GTSNPN and CDR2 SVGIG come from the germline V gene (reference sequence). The CDR3 sequence is 14 residues long. Full variable domain (missing parts from reference TRBV30 and TRBJ2-3): SQTIHQWPATLVQPVGSPLSLECTVEGTSNPNLYWYRQAAGRGLQLLFYSVGIGQISSEVPQNLSASRPQDRQFILSSKKLLLSDSGFYLCAWSMPPGTDTQYFGPGTRLTVL.

This chain connects TRBV29-1 to TRBJ2-2; 8 nucleotides match TRBD1. J lost 7 bases, V lost 1 base, and 8 bases had no gene match. CDR1 SQVTM and CDR2 ANQGSEA come from the germline V gene. This CDR3 has 15 residues. CDR3 nucleotides: TGCAGCGTTGAAGTCCAGACAGGGGAGGTCGGGGAGCTGTTTTTT. Translation: CSVEVQTGEVGELFF.

The chain carries TRBV10-2 and TRBJ2-7; D uncertain. Germline lookup yields CDR1 WSHSY and CDR2 SAAADI. The CDR3 extends over 15 amino acids. The V end lost 3 bases, the J end lost 0 bases, and 12 bases lay between the germline ends. As DNA, the CDR3 is TGCGCCAGCAGTGAAGTCTCCCTGAGCTCCTACGAGCAGTACTTC. Translated, it gives CASSEVSLSSYEQYF.